This TCR beta chain was retrieved from a study of cytomegalovirus exposure and HLA in healthy donors. Points on this clone: Its antigen is currently unknown.

Trimming cost V 5 bases and J 3 bases; bases outside gene matches: 4. Germline values: CDR1 SEHNR, CDR2 FQNEAQ (reference sequence). The CDR3 has 14 residues. The PCR ran on 60 Vbeta and 13 Jbeta primers. The method was immunoSEQ multiplex PCR; TCRdb's version includes in-frame clones alone and lacks a portion of them. The table shows about 120,000 clones, with around 80% occurring only once. Study-level points and caveats: In an earlier analysis, in fewer than 700 donors, most V segments appeared productive either ~90% or ~30% of the time.

This TCR came from a woman between 40 and 50 years old in good health and CMV-seropositive. V usage is TRBV7-9 and J usage is TRBJ1-5, with TRBD1 identical over 7 bases. The sample consisted of PBMCs. The CDR3 reads CASSLGQDNQPQHF. The CDR3 DNA follows: TGTGCCAGCAGCCTAGGACAGGACAATCAGCCCCAGCATTTT.